These 13 T cell receptor beta chains were sequenced from one sample in a study of PD-L1 blockade in urothelial cancer. Time point defined: pretreatment peripheral blood. The data were produced by immunoSEQ multiplex PCR, yet TCRdb's version contains in-frame clones alone and is incomplete. The sample has around 86,000 clones; approximately 80% are singletons. This material consisted of PBMCs, taken around atezolizumab (anti-PD-L1) treatment. The receptors were sampled from a middle-aged man with urothelial cancer.

The chain uses TRBV18 and TRBJ2-5, with TRBD2 as a possible D gene (5 bases). V was pared by 2 bases and J by 5 bases, with 12 bases between. CDR3 length: 14 amino acids. Germline-derived CDR1 and CDR2 are KGHSH and LQKENI. This CDR3 is CASSPNAGGETQYF. CDR3 DNA sequence: TGTGCCAGCTCACCAAACGCGGGTGGGGAGACCCAGTACTTC.

This clone has just one count. The chain employs TRBV7-3 and TRBJ2-1; D perhaps matches TRBD2 (5 bases). Trimming took off 4 bases at V and 9 bases at J, with 10 bases between the two ends. CDR3 size: 12 residues. Germline V gives CDR1 SGHTA, CDR2 FQGTGA. This chain's CDR3 is CASSSPAGEQFF. Here the CDR3 DNA reads TGTGCCAGCAGCTCCCCTGCGGGTGAGCAGTTCTTC. Looking up the rest from reference TRBV7-3 and TRBJ2-1 gives the full variable domain: GAGVSQTPSNKVTEKGKYVELRCDPISGHTALYWYRQSLGQGPEFLIYFQGTGAADDSGLPNDRFFAVRPEGSVSTLKIQRTERGDSAVYLCASSSPAGEQFFGPGTRLTVL.

The chain links TRBV7-2 to TRBJ1-3, with a weak D call TRBD1 (6 bases). Trimming pared 1 base from V and 3 bases from J, leaving 16 bases between. CDR3 length: 17 residues. CDR1 SGHTA and CDR2 FQGNSA come from the germline V gene. The CDR3 DNA reads as TGTGCCAGCAGCTTAGGCTCAGGGGCAGGCGGTGGAAACACCATATATTTT. It specifies CASSLGSGAGGGNTIYF.

The chain links TRBV19 to TRBJ1-5, with 7 bases fitting TRBD1. Trimming took 10 bases from V and 3 from J; bases not matched to a gene: 6. This CDR3 contains 13 residues. From germline, CDR1 is LNHDA and CDR2 SQIVND (reference sequence). This CDR3 is CATRTGLNQPQHF. The CDR3 nucleotides are TGTGCCACCCGGACAGGCCTCAATCAGCCCCAGCATTTT.

This sequence joins TRBV18 and TRBJ2-6; no firm D call. Germline CDR1 and CDR2: KGHSH and LQKENI. Trimming removed 8 bases from V and 2 bases from J, with 10 bases in between. The CDR3 length is 14 residues. Here the CDR3 DNA reads TGTGCCAGCCTCCTCTCTCCTGGGGCCAACGTCCTGACTTTC. This sequence encodes CASLLSPGANVLTF.

The chain is built from TRBV5-1 and TRBJ2-2; perhaps TRBD2 as D (6 bases). Germline V gene lookup returns CDR1 SGHRS and CDR2 YFSETQ. Trimming pared 3 bases from V and 2 bases from J, leaving 23 bases between. The CDR3 loop spans 19 amino acids. In DNA form, the CDR3 reads TGCGCCAGCAGCTCTCGGCCGGGGGACCTCCATAGAAACACCGGGGAGCTGTTTTTT. Protein product: CASSSRPGDLHRNTGELFF.

DNA for the CDR3: TGTGCCAGTAGAACGGACAGGGTTCGCAATCAGCCCCAGCATTTT. It is translated as CASRTDRVRNQPQHF. The rearrangement links TRBV19 to TRBJ1-5; TRBD1 matches 8 bases. The CDR3 has 15 amino acids. Germline trimming cut 6 bases from V and 2 bases from J; bases unmatched to any gene: 6. Germline V gives CDR1 LNHDA, CDR2 SQIVND (reference sequence).

The gene calls are TRBV15 and TRBJ2-7, with D perhaps matching TRBD2 (5 bases). This CDR3 has 14 amino acids. CDR1 and CDR2 from the germline V gene are LNHNV and YYDKDF (reference sequence). The V and J ends lost 0 bases and 0 bases respectively, with 6 bases between them. In nucleotides, the CDR3 is TGTGCCACCAGCAGAGATGAGGGCTCCTACGAGCAGTACTTC. Its translation: CATSRDEGSYEQYF.

J is TRBJ2-5 and V is TRBV30, with D possibly TRBD2 on 5 matching bases. Trimming removed 0 bases from V and 5 bases from J, with 13 bases in between. Germline V lookup: CDR1 GTSNPN, CDR2 SVGIG (reference sequence). CDR3 length: 14 amino acids. CDR3 bases: TGTGCCTGGAGTGTATACCTCGGGATCGAGACCCAGTACTTC. This gives the protein CAWSVYLGIETQYF. Supplemented by reference TRBV30 and TRBJ2-5, the full variable domain reads SQTIHQWPATLVQPVGSPLSLECTVEGTSNPNLYWYRQAAGRGLQLLFYSVGIGQISSEVPQNLSASRPQDRQFILSSKKLLLSDSGFYLCAWSVYLGIETQYFGPGTRLLVL.

This rearrangement joins TRBV5-4 to TRBJ2-1, with 14 positions matching TRBD2. The V gene's germline CDR1 is SGHNT and CDR2 YYREEE (reference sequence). There are 16 residues in the CDR3. Unmatched junction bases numbered 13, after V lost 7 bases and J lost 10 bases. The CDR3 DNA is TGTGCCAGCGGGACGATAGGACTAGCGGGGGGTAGAGAGCAGTTCTTC. The encoded protein is CASGTIGLAGGREQFF.

This clone turned up a few times. The V call is TRBV18, the J call TRBJ2-7, with 7 bases lining up with TRBD1. This CDR3 comprises 14 residues. CDR1 is KGHSH, CDR2 LQKENI, per germline. Germline trimming cut 3 bases from V and 3 bases from J; bases unmatched to any gene: 5. The CDR3 DNA follows: TGTGCCAGCTCACCGATCCGGGACAGCTACGAGCAGTACTTC. It is translated as CASSPIRDSYEQYF.

The chain carries TRBV29-1 and TRBJ2-7, with TRBD1 identical over 7 bases. This CDR3 is 13 amino acids long. Germline V CDR1 and CDR2: SQVTM, ANQGSEA. Trimming took 7 bases from V and 1 from J; bases not matched to a gene: 7. The CDR3 nucleotides are TGCAGCGCCTCCCGGGACAGTTCCTACGAGCAGTACTTC. It specifies CSASRDSSYEQYF.

This chain connects TRBV7-3 to TRBJ2-3, with TRBD2 matching 7 bases. This CDR3 is built from 17 residues. Germline assignment: CDR1 SGHTA and CDR2 FQGTGA. V gave up 5 bases and J gave up 4 bases; unmatched junction bases: 15. The CDR3 DNA reads TGTGCCAGCAGCAAAGTGGCTAGCGGAGTATCTCCAGATACGCAGTATTTT. It codes for CASSKVASGVSPDTQYF.